The subject of this entry is one TCR beta chain. What it recognizes is unknown. The sample is drawn from a study of cytomegalovirus exposure and HLA in healthy donors. Broader study findings: A prior analysis recorded that most TCR beta V segments were productive about 90% or about 30% of the time. Owing to their indistinguishability, certain V segments, notably TRBV6-2 and TRBV6-3, were excluded. Among TCR beta chains, those listed as cytomegalovirus-associated numbered about 160. A later analysis showed TCR association rates differing by HLA locus, peaking at DRB1 and lowest at HLA-C.

V lost 5 bases and J 7 bases, leaving 12 bases between the germline ends. Germline values: CDR1 SEHNR, CDR2 FQNEAQ (reference sequence). CDR3 length: 13 residues. PCR amplification relied on 60 Vbeta primers (plus 13 Jbeta primers). Profiling relied on immunoSEQ multiplex PCR, and the TCRdb table lists in-frame clones only, not all of them. The sample yields over 150,000 clones, about four fifths seen once. Sequenced: PBMCs. The chain combines TRBV7-9 with TRBJ2-1, with D possibly TRBD1 on 6 matching bases. This clonotype originated in a man aged 50-60 years in good health and CMV-seronegative. The CDR3 is CASSQGPLNEQFF. CDR3 coding DNA: TGTGCCAGCAGCCAGGGGCCGTTGAATGAGCAGTTCTTC.